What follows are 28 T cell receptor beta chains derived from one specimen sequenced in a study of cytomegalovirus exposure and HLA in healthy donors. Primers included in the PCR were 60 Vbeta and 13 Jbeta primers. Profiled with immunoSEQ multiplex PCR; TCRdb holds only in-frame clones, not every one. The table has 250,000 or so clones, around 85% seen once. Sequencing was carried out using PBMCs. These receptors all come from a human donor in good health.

Written as DNA, the CDR3 is TGTGCCAGTAACGTGGGAGGGAAGAACAATGAGCAGTTCTTC. Protein: CASNVGGKNNEQFF. The rearrangement uses TRBV19 and TRBJ2-1, with 7 bases lining up with TRBD2. The ends lost 7 bases at V and 5 bases at J; junction bases unmatched: 8. CDR1 is LNHDA, CDR2 SQIVND, per germline (reference sequence). This CDR3 has 14 amino acids.

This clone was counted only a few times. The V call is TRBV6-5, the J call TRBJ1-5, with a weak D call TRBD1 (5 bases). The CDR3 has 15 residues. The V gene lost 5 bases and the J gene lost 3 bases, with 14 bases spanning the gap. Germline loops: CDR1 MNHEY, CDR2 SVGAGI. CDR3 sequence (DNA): TGTGCCAGCAGTCCTCTCGCGGGGCCCAATCAGCCCCAGCATTTT. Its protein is CASSPLAGPNQPQHF.

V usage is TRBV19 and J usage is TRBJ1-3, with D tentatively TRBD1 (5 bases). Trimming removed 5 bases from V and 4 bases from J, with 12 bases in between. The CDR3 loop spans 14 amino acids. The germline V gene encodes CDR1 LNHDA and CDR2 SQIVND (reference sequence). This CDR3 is CASSSRGKGNTIYF. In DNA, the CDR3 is TGTGCCAGTAGTTCTCGGGGGAAAGGAAACACCATATATTTT.

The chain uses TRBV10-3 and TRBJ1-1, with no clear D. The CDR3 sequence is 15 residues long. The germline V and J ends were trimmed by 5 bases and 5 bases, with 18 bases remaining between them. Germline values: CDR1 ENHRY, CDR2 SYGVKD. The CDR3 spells CAISPLAEVGTEAFF. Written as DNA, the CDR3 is TGTGCCATCAGTCCCCTGGCAGAGGTCGGAACTGAAGCTTTCTTT.

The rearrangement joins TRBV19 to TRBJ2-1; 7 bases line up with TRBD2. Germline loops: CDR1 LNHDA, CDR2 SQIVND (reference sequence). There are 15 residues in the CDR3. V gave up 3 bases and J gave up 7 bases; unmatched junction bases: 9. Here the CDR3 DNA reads TGTGCCAGTAGTATCATGGGCGGGAGTCCAAATGAGCAGTTCTTC. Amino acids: CASSIMGGSPNEQFF.

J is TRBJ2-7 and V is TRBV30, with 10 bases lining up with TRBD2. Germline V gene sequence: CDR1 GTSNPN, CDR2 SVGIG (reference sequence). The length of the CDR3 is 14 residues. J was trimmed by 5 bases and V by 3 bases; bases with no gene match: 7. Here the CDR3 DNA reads TGTGCCTGGAGGTCTGGCCTAGCGGGAGACGAGCAGTACTTC. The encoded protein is CAWRSGLAGDEQYF.

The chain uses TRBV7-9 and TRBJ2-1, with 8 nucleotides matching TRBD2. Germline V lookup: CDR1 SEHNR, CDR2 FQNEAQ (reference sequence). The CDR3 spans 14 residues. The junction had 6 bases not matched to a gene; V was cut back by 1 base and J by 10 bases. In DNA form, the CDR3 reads TGTGCCAGCAGCTTAGGCACTAGCGGAAGGGAGCAGTTCTTC. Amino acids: CASSLGTSGREQFF.

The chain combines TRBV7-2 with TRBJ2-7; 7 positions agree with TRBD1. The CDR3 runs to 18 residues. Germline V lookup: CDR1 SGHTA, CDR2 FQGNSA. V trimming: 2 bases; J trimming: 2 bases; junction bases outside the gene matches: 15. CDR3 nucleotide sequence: TGTGCCAGCAGCTTAAGCCCCTTGGACAGGCGGTATGCCTACGAGCAGTACTTC. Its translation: CASSLSPLDRRYAYEQYF.

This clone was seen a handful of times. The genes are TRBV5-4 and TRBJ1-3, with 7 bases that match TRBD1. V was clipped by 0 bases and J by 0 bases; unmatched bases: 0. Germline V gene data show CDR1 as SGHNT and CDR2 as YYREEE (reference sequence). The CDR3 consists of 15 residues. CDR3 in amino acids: CASSLGTGSGNTIYF. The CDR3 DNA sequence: TGTGCCAGCAGCTTGGGGACAGGCTCTGGAAACACCATATATTTT.

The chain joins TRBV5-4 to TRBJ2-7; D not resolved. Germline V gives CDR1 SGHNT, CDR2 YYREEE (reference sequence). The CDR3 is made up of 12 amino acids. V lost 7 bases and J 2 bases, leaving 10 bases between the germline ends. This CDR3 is CASATYPYEQYF. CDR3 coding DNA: TGTGCCAGCGCTACCTACCCCTACGAGCAGTACTTC.

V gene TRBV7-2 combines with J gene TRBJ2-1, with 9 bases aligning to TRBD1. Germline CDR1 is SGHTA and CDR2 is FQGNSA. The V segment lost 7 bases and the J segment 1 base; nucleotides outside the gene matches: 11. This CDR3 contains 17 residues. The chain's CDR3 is CASNSGQGISSYNEQFF. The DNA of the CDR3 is TGTGCCAGCAACTCGGGACAGGGAATTTCATCCTACAATGAGCAGTTCTTC.

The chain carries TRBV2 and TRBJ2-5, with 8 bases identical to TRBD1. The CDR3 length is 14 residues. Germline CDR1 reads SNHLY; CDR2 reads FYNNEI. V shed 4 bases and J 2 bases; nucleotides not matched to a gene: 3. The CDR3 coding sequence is TGTGCCAGCAGTGTGGACAGGGCACAAGAGACCCAGTACTTC. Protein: CASSVDRAQETQYF. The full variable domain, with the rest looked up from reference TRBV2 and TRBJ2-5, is EPEVTQTPSHQVTQMGQEVILRCVPISNHLYFYWYRQILGQKVEFLVSFYNNEISEKSEIFDDQFSVERPDGSNFTLKIRSTKLEDSAMYFCASSVDRAQETQYFGPGTRLLVL.

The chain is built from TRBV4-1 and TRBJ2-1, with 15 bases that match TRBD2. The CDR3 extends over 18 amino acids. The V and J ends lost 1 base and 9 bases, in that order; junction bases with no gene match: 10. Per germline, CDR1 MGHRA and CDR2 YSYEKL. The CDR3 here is CASSQVVGTSGRQGEQFF. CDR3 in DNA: TGCGCCAGCAGCCAAGTGGTTGGGACTAGCGGGAGGCAGGGTGAGCAGTTCTTC.

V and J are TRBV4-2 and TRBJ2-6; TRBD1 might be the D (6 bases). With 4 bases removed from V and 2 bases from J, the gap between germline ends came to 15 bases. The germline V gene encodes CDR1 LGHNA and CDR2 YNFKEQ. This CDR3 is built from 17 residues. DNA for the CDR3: TGTGCCAGCAGCCCCCCGGGACACCAGGCTGGGGCCAACGTCCTGACTTTC. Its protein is CASSPPGHQAGANVLTF.

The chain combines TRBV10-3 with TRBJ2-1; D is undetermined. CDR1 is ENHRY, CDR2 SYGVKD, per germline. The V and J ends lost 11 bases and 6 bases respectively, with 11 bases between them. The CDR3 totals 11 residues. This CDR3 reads CAVTTLNEQFF. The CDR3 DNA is TGTGCCGTCACAACTCTCAATGAGCAGTTCTTC.

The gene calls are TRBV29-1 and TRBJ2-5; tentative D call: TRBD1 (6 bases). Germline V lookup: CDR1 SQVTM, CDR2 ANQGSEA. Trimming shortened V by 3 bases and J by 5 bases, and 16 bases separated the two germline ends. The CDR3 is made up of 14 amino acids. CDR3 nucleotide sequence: TGCAGCGTTGACCTAGGGGGAGCCCTGGAGACCCAGTACTTC. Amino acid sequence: CSVDLGGALETQYF.

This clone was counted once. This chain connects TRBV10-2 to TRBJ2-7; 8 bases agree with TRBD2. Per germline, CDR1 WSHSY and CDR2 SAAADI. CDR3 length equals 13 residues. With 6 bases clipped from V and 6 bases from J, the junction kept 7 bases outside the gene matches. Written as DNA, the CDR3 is TGCGCCAGCAGGCCGGGGGGGAGTTCCGAGCAGTACTTC. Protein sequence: CASRPGGSSEQYF.

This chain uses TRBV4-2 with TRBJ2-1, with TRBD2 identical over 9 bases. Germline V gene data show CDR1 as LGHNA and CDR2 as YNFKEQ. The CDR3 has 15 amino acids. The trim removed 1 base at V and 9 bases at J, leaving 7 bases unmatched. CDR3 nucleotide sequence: TGTGCCAGCAGCCAAGGGGCTAGCGGGACTGCTGAGCAGTTCTTC. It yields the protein CASSQGASGTAEQFF.

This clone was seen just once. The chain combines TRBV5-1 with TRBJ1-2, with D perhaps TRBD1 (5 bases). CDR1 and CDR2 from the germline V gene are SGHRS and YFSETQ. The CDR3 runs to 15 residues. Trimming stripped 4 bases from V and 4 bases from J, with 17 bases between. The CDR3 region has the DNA TGCGCCAGCAGCCCCACGGGGGGGGACTTCTATGGCTACACCTTC. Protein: CASSPTGGDFYGYTF.

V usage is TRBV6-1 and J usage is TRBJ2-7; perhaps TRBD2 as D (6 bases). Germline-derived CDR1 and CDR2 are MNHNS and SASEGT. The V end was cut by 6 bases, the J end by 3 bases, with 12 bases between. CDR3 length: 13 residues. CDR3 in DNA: TGTGCCAGCAGCGGGACGGGGGTCTACGAGCAGTACTTC. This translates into CASSGTGVYEQYF.

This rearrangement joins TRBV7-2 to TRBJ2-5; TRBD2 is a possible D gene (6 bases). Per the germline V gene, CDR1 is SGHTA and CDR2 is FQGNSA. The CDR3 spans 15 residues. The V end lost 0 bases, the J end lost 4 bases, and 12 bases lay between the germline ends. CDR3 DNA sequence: TGTGCCAGCAGCTTAGCCGGGACCGGGGGAGAGACCCAGTACTTC. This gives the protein CASSLAGTGGETQYF.

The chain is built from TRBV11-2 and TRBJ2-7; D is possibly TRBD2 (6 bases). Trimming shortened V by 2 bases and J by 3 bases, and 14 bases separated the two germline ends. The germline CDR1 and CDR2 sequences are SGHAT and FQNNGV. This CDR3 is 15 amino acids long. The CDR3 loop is CASSLSDGSYYEQYF. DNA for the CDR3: TGTGCCAGCAGCTTAAGTGACGGGAGTTACTACGAGCAGTACTTC.

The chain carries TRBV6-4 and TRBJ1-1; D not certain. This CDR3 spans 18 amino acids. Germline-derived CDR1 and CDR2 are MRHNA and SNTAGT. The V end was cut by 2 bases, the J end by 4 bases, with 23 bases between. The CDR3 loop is CASSDPKVREGRSTEAFF. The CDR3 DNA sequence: TGTGCCAGCAGTGACCCTAAGGTTAGGGAGGGAAGGAGCACTGAAGCTTTCTTT.

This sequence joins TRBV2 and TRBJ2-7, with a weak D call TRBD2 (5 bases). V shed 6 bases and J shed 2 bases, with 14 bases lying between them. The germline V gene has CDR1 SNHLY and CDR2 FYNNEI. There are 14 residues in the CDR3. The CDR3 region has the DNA TGTGCCAGCAGCATCGGTCGAGGGACCTACGAGCAGTACTTC. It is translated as CASSIGRGTYEQYF.

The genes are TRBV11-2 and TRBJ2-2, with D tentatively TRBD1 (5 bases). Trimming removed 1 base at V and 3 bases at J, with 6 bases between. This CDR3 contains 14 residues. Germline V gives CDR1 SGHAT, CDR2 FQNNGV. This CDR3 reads CASSLGGYTGELFF. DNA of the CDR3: TGTGCCAGCAGCTTAGGGGGCTACACCGGGGAGCTGTTTTTT.

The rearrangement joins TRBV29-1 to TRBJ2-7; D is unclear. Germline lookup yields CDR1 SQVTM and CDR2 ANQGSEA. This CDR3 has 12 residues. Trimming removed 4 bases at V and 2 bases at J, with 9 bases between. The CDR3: CSVATTPYEQYF. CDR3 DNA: TGCAGCGTTGCCACGACTCCCTACGAGCAGTACTTC.

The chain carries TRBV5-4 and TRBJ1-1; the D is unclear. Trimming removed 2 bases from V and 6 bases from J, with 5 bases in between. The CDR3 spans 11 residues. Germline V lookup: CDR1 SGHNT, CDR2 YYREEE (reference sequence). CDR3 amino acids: CASSLSSEAFF. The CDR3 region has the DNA TGTGCCAGCAGCTTATCATCTGAAGCTTTCTTT.

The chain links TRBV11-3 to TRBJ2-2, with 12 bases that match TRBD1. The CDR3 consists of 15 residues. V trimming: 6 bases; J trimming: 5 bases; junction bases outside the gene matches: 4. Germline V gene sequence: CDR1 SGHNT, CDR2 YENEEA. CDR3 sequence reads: CASRGGQGATGELFF. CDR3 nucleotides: TGTGCCAGCAGAGGGGGACAGGGGGCGACCGGGGAGCTGTTTTTT.